This T cell receptor (beta chain) was captured by sequencing in a study of CD4 T cells in relation to SARS-CoV-2 and coronaviruses. Background on the study: TCR beta CDR3s were sequenced after roughly nine-day antigen culture of PBMCs.

Unexposed donor CD4+ T cells date from 2011-2018, before the COVID-19 pandemic. CD4+ T cells were isolated from the cells after about 11 days of culture. Unexposed-donor CD4+ T cells were probed with SARS-CoV-2 S/N and four cold-coronavirus spikes, cells permitting. The ends were cut back, 1 base at V and 9 bases at J, with 13 bases in the middle. Germline assignment: CDR1 LNHDA and CDR2 SQIVND (reference sequence). The CDR3 is 14 amino acids. Here immunoSEQ multiplex PCR was the method, and the copy in TCRdb shows in-frame clones only, minus some. The profile shows 25,000 to 30,000 clones, around 78% of them singletons. Turning to this clone: The antigen remains undetermined.

The clonotype was recovered from a human donor in good health. The chain is built from TRBV19 and TRBJ1-5; D uncertain. The sample consisted of CD4+ T cells from PBMCs, cultured in vitro. The CDR3 region has the DNA TGTGCCAGTAGTATAGGAGGCCAGCAAAGGCCCCAGCATTTT. It encodes CASSIGGQQRPQHF.